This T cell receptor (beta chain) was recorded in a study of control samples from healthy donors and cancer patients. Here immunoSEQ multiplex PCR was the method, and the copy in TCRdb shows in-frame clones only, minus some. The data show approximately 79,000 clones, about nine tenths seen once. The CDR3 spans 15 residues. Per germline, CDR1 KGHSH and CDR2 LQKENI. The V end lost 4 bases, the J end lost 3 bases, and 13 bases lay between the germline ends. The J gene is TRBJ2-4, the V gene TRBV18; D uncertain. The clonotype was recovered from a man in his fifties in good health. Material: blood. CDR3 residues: CASSLPRDNKNIQYF. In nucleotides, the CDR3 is TGTGCCAGCTCACTGCCCCGCGACAACAAAAACATTCAGTACTTC.